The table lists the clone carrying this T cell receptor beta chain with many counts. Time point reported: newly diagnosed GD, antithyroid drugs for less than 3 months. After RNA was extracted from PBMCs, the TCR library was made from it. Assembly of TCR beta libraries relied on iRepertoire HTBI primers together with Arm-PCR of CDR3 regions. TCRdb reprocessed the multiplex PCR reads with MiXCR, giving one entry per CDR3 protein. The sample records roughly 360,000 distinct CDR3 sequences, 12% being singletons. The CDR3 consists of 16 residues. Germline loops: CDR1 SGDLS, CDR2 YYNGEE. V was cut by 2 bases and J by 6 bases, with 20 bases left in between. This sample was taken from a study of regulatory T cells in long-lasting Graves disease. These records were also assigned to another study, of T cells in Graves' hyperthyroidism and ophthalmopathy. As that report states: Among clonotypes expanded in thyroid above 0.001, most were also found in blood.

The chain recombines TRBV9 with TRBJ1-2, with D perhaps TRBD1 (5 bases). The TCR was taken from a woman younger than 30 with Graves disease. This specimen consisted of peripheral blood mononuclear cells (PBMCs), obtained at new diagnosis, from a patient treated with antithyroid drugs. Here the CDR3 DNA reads TGTGCCAGCAGCGTCTCCACGCCGACAGTTGTCGATGGCTACACCTTC. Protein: CASSVSTPTVVDGYTF.